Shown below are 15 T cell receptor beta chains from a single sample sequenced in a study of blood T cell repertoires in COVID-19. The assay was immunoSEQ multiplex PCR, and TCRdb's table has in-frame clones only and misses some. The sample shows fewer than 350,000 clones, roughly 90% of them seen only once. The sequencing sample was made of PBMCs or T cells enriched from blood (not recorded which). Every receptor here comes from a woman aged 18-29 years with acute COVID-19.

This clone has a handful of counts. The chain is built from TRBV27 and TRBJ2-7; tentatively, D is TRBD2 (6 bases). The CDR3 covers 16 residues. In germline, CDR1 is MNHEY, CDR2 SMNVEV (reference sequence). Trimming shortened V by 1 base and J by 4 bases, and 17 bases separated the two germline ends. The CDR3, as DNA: TGTGCCAGCAGTTTATTGGCGGGGACTGGAAAATACGAGCAGTACTTC. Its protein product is CASSLLAGTGKYEQYF.

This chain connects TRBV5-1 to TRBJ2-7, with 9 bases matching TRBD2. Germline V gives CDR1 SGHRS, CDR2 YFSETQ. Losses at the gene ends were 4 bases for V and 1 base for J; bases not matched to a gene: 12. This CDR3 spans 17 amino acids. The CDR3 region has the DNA TGCGCCAGCAGCGGACTAGCGAGGGGCCTGGGGTCCTACGAGCAGTACTTC. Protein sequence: CASSGLARGLGSYEQYF.

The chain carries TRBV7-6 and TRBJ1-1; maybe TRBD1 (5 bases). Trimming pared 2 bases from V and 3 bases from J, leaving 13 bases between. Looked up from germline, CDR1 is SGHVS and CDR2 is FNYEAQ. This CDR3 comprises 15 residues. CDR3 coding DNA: TGTGCCAGCAGCTTATTTTCGTGGGGGGACACTGAAGCTTTCTTT. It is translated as CASSLFSWGDTEAFF.

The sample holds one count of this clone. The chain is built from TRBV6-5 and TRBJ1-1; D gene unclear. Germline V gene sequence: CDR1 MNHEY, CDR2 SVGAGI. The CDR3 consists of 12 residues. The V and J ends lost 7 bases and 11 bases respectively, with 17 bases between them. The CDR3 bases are TGTGCCAGCATCAAACCCCCATCCGGGGCTTTCTTT. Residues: CASIKPPSGAFF.

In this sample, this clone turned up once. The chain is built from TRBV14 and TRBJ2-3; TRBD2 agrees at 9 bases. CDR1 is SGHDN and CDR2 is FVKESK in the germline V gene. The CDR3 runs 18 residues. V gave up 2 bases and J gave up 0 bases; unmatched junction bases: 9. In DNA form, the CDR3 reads TGTGCCAGCAGCCAATCGGATCTAGCGGGATGGAGCACAGATACGCAGTATTTT. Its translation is CASSQSDLAGWSTDTQYF.

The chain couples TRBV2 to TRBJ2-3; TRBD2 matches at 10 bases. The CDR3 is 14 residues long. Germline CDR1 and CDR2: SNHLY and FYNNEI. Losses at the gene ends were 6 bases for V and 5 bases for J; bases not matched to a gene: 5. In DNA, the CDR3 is TGTGCCAGCAGCATGACTAGCGGGTTAGATACGCAGTATTTT. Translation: CASSMTSGLDTQYF.

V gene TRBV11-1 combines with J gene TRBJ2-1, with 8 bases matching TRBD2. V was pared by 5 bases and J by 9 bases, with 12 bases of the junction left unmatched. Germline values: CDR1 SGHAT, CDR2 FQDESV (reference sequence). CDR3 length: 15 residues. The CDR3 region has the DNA TGTGCCAGCAGCATCAGAGCGGGAGTGGAGTTTGAGCAGTTCTTC. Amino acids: CASSIRAGVEFEQFF. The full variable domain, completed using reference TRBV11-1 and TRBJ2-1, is EAEVAQSPRYKITEKSQAVAFWCDPISGHATLYWYRQILGQGPELLVQFQDESVVDDSQLPKDRFSAERLKGVDSTLKIQPAELGDSAMYLCASSIRAGVEFEQFFGPGTRLTVL.

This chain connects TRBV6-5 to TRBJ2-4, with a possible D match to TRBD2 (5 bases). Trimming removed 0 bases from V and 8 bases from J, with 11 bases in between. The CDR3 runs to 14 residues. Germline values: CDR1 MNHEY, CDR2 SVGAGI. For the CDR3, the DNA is TGTGCCAGCAGTTACTCGACGGGGAAGGACATTCAGTACTTC. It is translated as CASSYSTGKDIQYF.

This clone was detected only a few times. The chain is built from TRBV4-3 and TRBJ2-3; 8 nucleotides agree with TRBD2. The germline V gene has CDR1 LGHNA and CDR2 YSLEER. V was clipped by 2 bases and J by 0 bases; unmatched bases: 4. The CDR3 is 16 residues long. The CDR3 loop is CASSQSSGASTDTQYF. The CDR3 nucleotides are TGCGCCAGCAGCCAAAGTAGCGGGGCTAGCACAGATACGCAGTATTTT.

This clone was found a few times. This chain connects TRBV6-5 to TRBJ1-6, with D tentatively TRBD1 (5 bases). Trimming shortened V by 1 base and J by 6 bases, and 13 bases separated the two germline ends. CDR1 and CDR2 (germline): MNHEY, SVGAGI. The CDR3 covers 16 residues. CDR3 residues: CASSYYDAGLNSPLHF. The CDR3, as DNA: TGTGCCAGCAGTTACTACGACGCGGGACTTAATTCACCCCTCCACTTT.

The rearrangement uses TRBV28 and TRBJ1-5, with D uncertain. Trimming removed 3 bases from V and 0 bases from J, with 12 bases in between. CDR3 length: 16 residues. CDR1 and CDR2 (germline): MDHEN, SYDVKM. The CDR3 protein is CASSLLARLSNQPQHF. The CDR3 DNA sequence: TGTGCCAGCAGTTTGTTAGCGAGACTTAGCAATCAGCCCCAGCATTTT. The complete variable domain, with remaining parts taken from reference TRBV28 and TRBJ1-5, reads DVKVTQSSRYLVKRTGEKVFLECVQDMDHENMFWYRQDPGLGLRLIYFSYDVKMKEKGDIPEGYSVSREKKERFSLILESASTNQTSMYLCASSLLARLSNQPQHFGDGTRLSIL.

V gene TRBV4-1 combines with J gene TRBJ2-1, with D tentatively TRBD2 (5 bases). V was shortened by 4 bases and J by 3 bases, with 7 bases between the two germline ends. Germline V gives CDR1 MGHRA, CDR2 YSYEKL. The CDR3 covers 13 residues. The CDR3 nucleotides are TGCGCCAGCAGCCTCCGGGACTACAATGAGCAGTTCTTC. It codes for CASSLRDYNEQFF.

CDR3 sequence: CASSPSGLGETQYF. The CDR3 DNA reads as TGTGCCAGCTCACCCTCAGGGTTAGGGGAGACCCAGTACTTC. This rearrangement joins TRBV18 to TRBJ2-5; tentative D call: TRBD1 (5 bases). The CDR3 has 14 residues. The ends were cut back, 3 bases at V and 5 bases at J, with 13 bases in the middle. Per the germline V gene, CDR1 is KGHSH and CDR2 is LQKENI.

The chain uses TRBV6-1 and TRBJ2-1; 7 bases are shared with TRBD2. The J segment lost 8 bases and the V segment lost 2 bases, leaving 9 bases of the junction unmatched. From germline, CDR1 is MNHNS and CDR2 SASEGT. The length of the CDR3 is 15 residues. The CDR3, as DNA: TGTGCCAGCAGTGAACCAGGGAGGGTTCGATATGAGCAGTTCTTC. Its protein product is CASSEPGRVRYEQFF.

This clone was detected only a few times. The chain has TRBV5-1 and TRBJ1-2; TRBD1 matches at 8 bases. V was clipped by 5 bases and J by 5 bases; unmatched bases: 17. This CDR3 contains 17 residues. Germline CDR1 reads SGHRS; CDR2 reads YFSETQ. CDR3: CASSSESTGADLYGYTF. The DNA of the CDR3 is TGCGCCAGCAGTTCGGAGTCGACAGGGGCTGACTTATATGGCTACACCTTC.